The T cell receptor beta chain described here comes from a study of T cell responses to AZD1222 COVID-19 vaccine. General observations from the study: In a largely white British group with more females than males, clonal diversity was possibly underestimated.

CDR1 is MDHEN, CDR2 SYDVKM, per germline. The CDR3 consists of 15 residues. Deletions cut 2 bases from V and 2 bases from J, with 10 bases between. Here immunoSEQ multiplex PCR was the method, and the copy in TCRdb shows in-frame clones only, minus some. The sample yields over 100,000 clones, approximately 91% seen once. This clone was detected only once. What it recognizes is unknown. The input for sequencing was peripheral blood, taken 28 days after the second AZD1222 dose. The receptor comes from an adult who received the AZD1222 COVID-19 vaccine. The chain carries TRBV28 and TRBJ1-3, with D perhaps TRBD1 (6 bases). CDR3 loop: CASSLGGAAGNTIYF. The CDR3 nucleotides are TGTGCCAGCAGTTTAGGGGGGGCTGCTGGAAACACCATATATTTT.